The clone carrying this T cell receptor (beta chain) has ten or more counts. Its antigen is unidentified. The data were taken from a study of Graves' ophthalmopathy and Graves' hyperthyroidism. Findings and limits, study-wide: In separating ophthalmopathy from stable hyperthyroidism, a 13-signature model achieved roughly 89% sensitivity and 81.08% specificity. Detected in blood as well were most expanded thyroid clonotypes with frequency above 0.001. Ophthalmopathy progression was predicted with 65% to 71% sensitivity and about 72% specificity.

The CDR3 totals 12 residues. Germline loops: CDR1 GTSNPN, CDR2 SVGIG (reference sequence). The germline V and J ends were trimmed by 2 bases and 6 bases, with 11 bases remaining between them. Ophthalmopathy-affected donors exhibited moderate-to-severe activity, CAS ≥3, NOSPECS ≥4, and duration under 3 months. Using RNA transcripts, the TCR beta CDR3 regions were amplified. Second-round multiplex PCR came after first-round RT-PCR with HTBI primers. MiXCR, applied by TCRdb to the multiplex PCR reads, yields one record per CDR3 protein. The sample has some 400,000 distinct CDR3 sequences, approximately 16% seen once.

The V gene is TRBV30, the J gene TRBJ2-7, with D possibly matching TRBD1 (6 bases). Sequencing was performed on peripheral blood. The receptor was isolated from a woman aged 18-35 years with Graves' ophthalmopathy. CDR3 bases: TGTGCCTGGAGTCCACAGGGTTCCGAGCAGTACTTC. This gives the protein CAWSPQGSEQYF. Full variable domain (missing parts from reference TRBV30 and TRBJ2-7): SQTIHQWPATLVQPVGSPLSLECTVEGTSNPNLYWYRQAAGRGLQLLFYSVGIGQISSEVPQNLSASRPQDRQFILSSKKLLLSDSGFYLCAWSPQGSEQYFGPGTRLTVT.